A single sample is the source of the 28 T cell receptor beta chains below, sequenced in a study of blood T cell repertoires in COVID-19. Clones were read by immunoSEQ multiplex PCR, and TCRdb kept only the in-frame ones, dropping some. The table has a few hundred thousand clones, almost 90% seen once; the top ten hold approximately 1%. Sequencing input: PBMCs or T cells enriched from blood (not recorded which). These receptors were collected from a woman aged 30 to 39 who had been exposed to COVID-19.

The chain carries TRBV27 and TRBJ2-5, with D hard to call. Trimming removed 1 base from V and 0 bases from J, with 12 bases in between. CDR1 is MNHEY and CDR2 is SMNVEV in the germline V gene (reference sequence). This CDR3 spans 16 amino acids. CDR3 residues: CASSLYKPTNQETQYF. The CDR3 DNA reads as TGTGCCAGCAGTTTATATAAACCGACAAACCAAGAGACCCAGTACTTC.

This chain uses TRBV6-2 or TRBV6-3 with TRBJ1-5, with D uncertain. The CDR3 totals 15 residues. V gave up 2 bases and J gave up 0 bases, with 8 bases separating them. Germline lookup yields CDR1 MNHEY and CDR2 SVGEGT. The CDR3 sequence is CASSYGQLSNQPQHF. The CDR3, as DNA: TGTGCCAGCAGTTACGGGCAGCTTAGCAATCAGCCCCAGCATTTT.

V gene TRBV10-3 combines with J gene TRBJ2-1, with 12 bases that match TRBD2. The length of the CDR3 is 14 residues. The germline CDR1 and CDR2 sequences are ENHRY and SYGVKD. V lost 6 bases, J lost 5 bases, and 2 bases stayed unmatched. DNA of the CDR3: TGTGCCATCAGCGGACTAGCGGGGCACAATGAGCAGTTCTTC. Amino acid sequence: CAISGLAGHNEQFF.

This clone was found a few times. Other DNA sequences in this sample translate to the same CDR3. V usage is TRBV19 and J usage is TRBJ2-3; unclear D gene. In germline, CDR1 is LNHDA, CDR2 SQIVND (reference sequence). The CDR3 loop spans 11 amino acids. V was clipped by 3 bases and J by 5 bases, with 3 bases between them. The CDR3 protein is CASSIQDTQYF. The CDR3 DNA is TGTGCCAGTAGTATTCAAGATACGCAGTATTTT. Using reference TRBV19 and TRBJ2-3 for the parts outside the CDR3, the full variable domain is DGGITQSPKYLFRKEGQNVTLSCEQNLNHDAMYWYRQDPGQGLRLIYYSQIVNDFQKGDIAEGYSVSREKKESFPLTVTSAQKNPTAFYLCASSIQDTQYFGPGTRLTVL.

The sample holds one count of this clone. The V and J genes are TRBV7-9 and TRBJ2-1, with 8 nucleotides matching TRBD2. J gave up 0 bases and V 8 bases, and 6 bases lay outside the gene matches. The germline CDR1 and CDR2 sequences are SEHNR and FQNEAQ (reference sequence). The CDR3 has 15 residues. The CDR3 region has the DNA TGTGCCAGCCAGACTAGCGAAAGCTCCTACAATGAGCAGTTCTTC. Residues: CASQTSESSYNEQFF.

The rearrangement links TRBV7-3 to TRBJ2-5; the D gene is possibly TRBD1 (6 bases). The CDR3 length is 15 residues. Trimming took off 5 bases at V and 5 bases at J, with 18 bases between the two ends. CDR1 and CDR2 (germline): SGHTA, FQGTGA. The DNA of the CDR3 is TGTGCCAGCAGCCTAAATACAGGGAAGGGTGAGACCCAGTACTTC. The encoded protein is CASSLNTGKGETQYF.

The table lists this clone with a count of one. The V and J genes are TRBV3-1 (or the pseudogene TRBV3-2) and TRBJ2-7; 8 bases line up with TRBD2. The length of the CDR3 is 15 residues. Looked up from germline, CDR1 is LGHDT and CDR2 is YNNKEL (reference sequence). V was clipped by 1 base and J by 1 base; unmatched bases: 3. CDR3 DNA: TGTGCCAGCAGCCAAGTGACTAGCGTATCCTACGAGCAGTACTTC. It specifies CASSQVTSVSYEQYF.

The rearrangement joins TRBV18 to TRBJ2-7; 8 positions match TRBD2. Losses at the gene ends were 0 bases for V and 0 bases for J; bases not matched to a gene: 1. The CDR3 is 15 amino acids. Germline V gives CDR1 KGHSH, CDR2 LQKENI. The CDR3 loop reads CASSPPSGSSYEQYF. CDR3 sequence (DNA): TGTGCCAGCTCACCACCGAGCGGGAGCTCCTACGAGCAGTACTTC.

This chain links TRBV5-1 with TRBJ2-7, with D possibly TRBD1 on 6 matching bases. The germline V and J ends were trimmed by 4 bases and 3 bases, with 23 bases remaining between them. The CDR3 spans 17 residues. Germline CDR1 and CDR2: SGHRS and YFSETQ. The CDR3 DNA sequence: TGCGCCAGCAGCCCGACCACAGGGCCCACTGACCTCTACGAGCAGTACTTC. This gives the protein CASSPTTGPTDLYEQYF.

The chain uses TRBV2 and TRBJ1-4; D might be TRBD1 (6 bases). Trimming took 6 bases from V and 6 from J, leaving 14 bases between them. This CDR3 is 14 amino acids long. Germline CDR1 is SNHLY and CDR2 is FYNNEI. The chain's CDR3 is CASSGTRIDEKLFF. The CDR3 DNA reads TGTGCCAGCAGCGGGACACGAATAGATGAAAAACTGTTTTTT.

This clone turned up a few times. This sequence joins TRBV5-1 and TRBJ2-7; perhaps TRBD1 as D (6 bases). The CDR3 has 14 amino acids. Germline V CDR1 and CDR2: SGHRS, YFSETQ. Trimming stripped 4 bases from V and 3 bases from J, with 14 bases between. The CDR3 nucleotides are TGCGCCAGCAGCCACAGGGTCGGCAACTACGAGCAGTACTTC. Protein sequence: CASSHRVGNYEQYF.

This clone was recorded a few times. The chain has TRBV27 and TRBJ2-3, with 9 bases lining up with TRBD2. The V and J ends lost 6 bases and 2 bases, in that order; junction bases with no gene match: 3. The CDR3 is 14 residues long. Germline V gene data show CDR1 as MNHEY and CDR2 as SMNVEV (reference sequence). The CDR3 sequence is CASRRGGTTDTQYF. DNA for the CDR3: TGTGCCAGCAGGCGGGGGGGGACCACAGATACGCAGTATTTT.

This clone appeared once. The chain's CDR3 is CAWRTGREKLFF. CDR3 nucleotide sequence: TGTGCCTGGCGGACAGGCCGTGAAAAACTGTTTTTT. V and J are TRBV30 and TRBJ1-4; 7 bases map to TRBD1. The CDR3 length is 12 residues. V shed 5 bases and J 7 bases; nucleotides not matched to a gene: 4. CDR1 GTSNPN and CDR2 SVGIG come from the germline V gene (reference sequence).

The gene calls are TRBV18 and TRBJ2-3; 13 bases map to TRBD2. Germline V gene sequence: CDR1 KGHSH, CDR2 LQKENI. There are 15 residues in the CDR3. V gave up 5 bases and J gave up 3 bases; unmatched junction bases: 2. CDR3 loop: CASSSGLAGTDTQYF. The CDR3 DNA reads TGTGCCAGCTCATCGGGACTAGCGGGGACAGATACGCAGTATTTT. Together with reference TRBV18 and TRBJ2-3, the CDR3 gives the full variable domain: NAGVMQNPRHLVRRRGQEARLRCSPMKGHSHVYWYRQLPEEGLKFMVYLQKENIIDESGMPKERFSAEFPKEGPSILRIQQVVRGDSAAYFCASSSGLAGTDTQYFGPGTRLTVL.

The V call is TRBV5-4, the J call TRBJ1-1; D gene ambiguous. The V gene's germline CDR1 is SGHNT and CDR2 YYREEE (reference sequence). This CDR3 comprises 12 residues. The V and J ends lost 0 bases and 4 bases respectively, with 4 bases between them. In DNA form, the CDR3 reads TGTGCCAGCAGCTTGGGCAGCACTGAAGCTTTCTTT. It yields the protein CASSLGSTEAFF.

J is TRBJ2-4 and V is TRBV10-1; 10 bases align to TRBD2. After removal of 0 bases from V and 11 bases from J, the junction contained 1 base not matched to a gene. This CDR3 spans 13 amino acids. CDR1 is WNHNN, CDR2 SYGVQD, per germline (reference sequence). CDR3 in DNA: TGCGCCAGCAGTGAGTCCGGGACTAGCGTTCAGTACTTC. The encoded protein is CASSESGTSVQYF.

CDR3 bases: TGCGCCAGCAGCTTTGGTAGCGGGAATACCTACAATGAGCAGTTCTTC. This gives the protein CASSFGSGNTYNEQFF. The V and J genes are TRBV5-1 and TRBJ2-1; 8 bases map to TRBD2. CDR3 size: 16 residues. V lost 2 bases and J lost 2; bases outside the gene matches: 6. Looked up from germline, CDR1 is SGHRS and CDR2 is YFSETQ.

The chain couples TRBV6-1 to TRBJ2-1; no firm D call. Germline V gene lookup returns CDR1 MNHNS and CDR2 SASEGT. The V end was cut by 3 bases, the J end by 2 bases, with 14 bases between. The CDR3 has 16 residues. The CDR3 here is CASSDGGVIPYNEQFF. In DNA, the CDR3 is TGTGCCAGCAGTGATGGCGGAGTGATTCCCTACAATGAGCAGTTCTTC.

J is TRBJ1-5 and V is TRBV2, with D possibly matching TRBD1 (5 bases). V was trimmed by 6 bases and J by 0 bases, leaving 9 bases between them. The CDR3 length is 14 residues. Germline V gene sequence: CDR1 SNHLY, CDR2 FYNNEI. The CDR3 is CASRVTASNQPQHF. The CDR3 bases are TGTGCCAGCAGAGTGACAGCTAGCAATCAGCCCCAGCATTTT.

The V call is TRBV27, the J call TRBJ2-3; 7 bases match TRBD2. This CDR3 is built from 16 residues. Germline loops: CDR1 MNHEY, CDR2 SMNVEV (reference sequence). V dropped 0 bases and J dropped 3; count of bases not matched to a gene: 6. This CDR3 reads CASSLSRTRRTDTQYF. Here the CDR3 DNA reads TGTGCCAGCAGTTTATCCCGGACTAGACGGACAGATACGCAGTATTTT.

The chain has TRBV9 and TRBJ2-6; 7 positions match TRBD1. J lost 1 base, V lost 4 bases, and 11 bases had no gene match. CDR1 is SGDLS, CDR2 YYNGEE, per germline. The CDR3 covers 18 residues. The CDR3 protein is CASSRTRGQASGANVLTF. The CDR3 DNA reads as TGTGCCAGCAGCCGCACCCGAGGACAGGCGTCTGGGGCCAACGTCCTGACTTTC.

The gene calls are TRBV11-2 and TRBJ2-1; TRBD2 aligns across 9 bases. CDR1 is SGHAT and CDR2 is FQNNGV in the germline V gene. There are 18 residues in the CDR3. The ends lost 5 bases at V and 1 base at J; junction bases unmatched: 12. CDR3 nucleotides: TGTGCCAGCAGCCGTGTCCAATTAGCGGGAGTTTCCTACAATGAGCAGTTCTTC. Its protein is CASSRVQLAGVSYNEQFF.

CDR3: CASSLMPGSGANVLTF. The CDR3 DNA follows: TGCGCCAGCAGCTTGATGCCGGGCTCTGGGGCCAACGTCCTGACTTTC. The chain links TRBV5-1 to TRBJ2-6; D call uncertain. CDR3 size: 16 residues. Trimming left V 1 base short and J 0 bases short, with 8 bases between. The germline V gene encodes CDR1 SGHRS and CDR2 YFSETQ.

The chain joins TRBV2 to TRBJ1-5; tentatively, D is TRBD1 (5 bases). The length of the CDR3 is 15 residues. The V gene lost 0 bases and the J gene lost 6 bases, with 12 bases spanning the gap. Per germline, CDR1 SNHLY and CDR2 FYNNEI. CDR3: CASSEALQGFQPQHF. The CDR3 DNA follows: TGTGCCAGCAGTGAAGCGCTTCAGGGTTTTCAGCCCCAGCATTTT. Full variable domain (missing parts from reference TRBV2 and TRBJ1-5): EPEVTQTPSHQVTQMGQEVILRCVPISNHLYFYWYRQILGQKVEFLVSFYNNEISEKSEIFDDQFSVERPDGSNFTLKIRSTKLEDSAMYFCASSEALQGFQPQHFGDGTRLSIL.

The chain recombines TRBV12-2 with TRBJ1-6; whether TRBD1, the table's D call, matches the DNA was not checked. TRBV12-2 is reported as a pseudogene. The CDR3 runs to 17 residues. CDR3 sequence (DNA): TGTGCAAGTCGCTACAACAGACAGGGGCAGGGTAATTCACCCCTCCACTTT. It encodes CASRYNRQGQGNSPLHF.

The V call is TRBV19, the J call TRBJ1-5; 9 nucleotides align to TRBD1. Trimming removed 2 bases from V and 5 bases from J; junction bases left unmatched: 1. Germline CDR1 LNHDA, CDR2 SQIVND (reference sequence). CDR3 length equals 14 residues. The CDR3 DNA sequence: TGTGCCAGTAGTATAAACAGGGGGCATCAGCCCCAGCATTTT. This gives the protein CASSINRGHQPQHF.

The rearrangement joins TRBV28 to TRBJ1-1; D unclear. In germline, CDR1 is MDHEN, CDR2 SYDVKM. The CDR3 spans 14 residues. Trimming took 1 base from V and 5 from J, leaving 11 bases between them. In DNA, the CDR3 is TGTGCCAGCAGTTTATCGGGTTTCCGTACTGAAGCTTTCTTT. This gives the protein CASSLSGFRTEAFF.

This clone appeared a few times. V gene TRBV12-3 or TRBV12-4 combines with J gene TRBJ2-1; the match to TRBD2 covers 7 bases. This CDR3 is built from 13 residues. V lost 3 bases, J lost 10 bases, and 6 bases stayed unmatched. Written as DNA, the CDR3 is TGTGCCAGCAGTTTGGGCGGGAGAGGGGAGCAGTTCTTC. Its protein is CASSLGGRGEQFF.